This section outlines one TCR beta chain sequence together with its context. As yet, its antigen is unknown. The data derive from a study of shared clonotypes between healthy human individuals. Notes on the study in general: Generation of non-shared clonotypes was less probable than generation of clonotypes shared by all four donors. The sharing of 4.5% to 5% of naive CD4 clonotypes was seen across several donors. Estimated clonotype richness was generally higher in naive than memory subsets.

CDR1 SQVTM and CDR2 ANQGSEA come from the germline V gene. This CDR3 region has 12 residues. V gave up 4 bases and J gave up 13 bases, with 20 bases separating them. Sequenced by immunoSEQ multiplex PCR; TCRdb stores in-frame clones only, minus some. The sample shows 850,000 to 1,100,000 clones, 70% to 85% of them seen only once. The chain combines TRBV29-1 with TRBJ2-7, with D uncertain. The sequence was collected from a man between 18 and 35 years old in good health. Some clones in this sample may be carry-over from other donors' samples. The sequenced sample consisted of memory CD4+ T cells from PBMCs. Subset of the sample: CD45RA-negative fraction. CDR3 DNA: TGCAGCGTTGGTTGGGTGGCCACCACCCTATACTTC. It encodes CSVGWVATTLYF.